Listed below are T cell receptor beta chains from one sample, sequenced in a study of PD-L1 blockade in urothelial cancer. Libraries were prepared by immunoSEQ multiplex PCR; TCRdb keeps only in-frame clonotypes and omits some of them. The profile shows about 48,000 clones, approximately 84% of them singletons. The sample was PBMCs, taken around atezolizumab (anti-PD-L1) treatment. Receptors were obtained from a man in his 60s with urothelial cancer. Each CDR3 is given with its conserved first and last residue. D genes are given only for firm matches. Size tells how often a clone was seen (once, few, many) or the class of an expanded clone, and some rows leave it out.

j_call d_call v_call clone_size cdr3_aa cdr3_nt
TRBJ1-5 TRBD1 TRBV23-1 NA CASSHVYNKQGAIYQPQHF TGCGCCAGCAGTCACGTCTATAATAAACAGGGGGCCATATATCAGCCCCAGCATTTT
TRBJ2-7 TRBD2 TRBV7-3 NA CASSLKPPGWEGAYEQYF TGTGCCAGCAGCTTAAAGCCCCCCGGCTGGGAGGGTGCCTACGAGCAGTACTTC
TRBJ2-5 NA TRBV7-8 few CASIPGRGTRETQYF TGTGCCAGCATCCCAGGGAGAGGGACTCGAGAGACCCAGTACTTC
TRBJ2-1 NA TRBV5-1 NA CASSFELPYNEQFF TGCGCCAGCAGCTTCGAGTTACCCTACAATGAGCAGTTCTTC
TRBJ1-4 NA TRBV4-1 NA CASSRGPPQGNEKLFF TGCGCCAGCAGCCGCGGCCCCCCTCAGGGTAATGAAAAACTGTTTTTT
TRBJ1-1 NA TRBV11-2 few CASSLGAGNTEAFF TGTGCCAGCAGCTTGGGTGCAGGGAACACTGAAGCTTTCTTT
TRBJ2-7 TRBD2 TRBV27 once CASRRPAGGTYEQYF TGTGCCAGCAGACGGCCAGCGGGGGGTACCTACGAGCAGTACTTC
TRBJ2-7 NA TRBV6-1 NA CASNQDTRQNYEQYF TGTGCCAGCAACCAGGACACCCGTCAAAACTACGAGCAGTACTTC
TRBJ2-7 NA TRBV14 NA CASSDFYEQYF TGTGCCAGCAGTGACTTCTACGAGCAGTACTTC
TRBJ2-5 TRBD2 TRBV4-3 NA CASSQASGSGAQETQYF TGCGCCAGCAGCCAAGCCTCGGGTAGCGGGGCTCAAGAGACCCAGTACTTC
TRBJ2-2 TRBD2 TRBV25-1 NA CASSTASGVTGELFF TGTGCCAGCAGTACGGCTAGCGGGGTCACCGGGGAGCTGTTTTTT
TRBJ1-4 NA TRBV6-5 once CASSFRGPYGEKLFF TGTGCCAGCAGTTTTAGAGGCCCCTATGGAGAAAAACTGTTTTTT
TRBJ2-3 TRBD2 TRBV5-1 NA CASSRSGGAADTQYF TGCGCCAGCAGCCGGAGCGGGGGGGCCGCAGATACGCAGTATTTT
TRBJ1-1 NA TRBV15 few CATSSTGFTEAFF TGTGCCACCAGCAGTACAGGTTTCACTGAAGCTTTCTTT
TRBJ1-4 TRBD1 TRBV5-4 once CASSVQGTEKLFF TGTGCCAGCAGCGTACAGGGGACCGAAAAACTGTTTTTT
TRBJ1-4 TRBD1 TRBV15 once CATSGRTGGFEKLFF TGTGCCACCAGCGGCCGGACAGGGGGCTTTGAAAAACTGTTTTTT
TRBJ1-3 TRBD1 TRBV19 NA CASSPQGDPGNTIYF TGTGCCAGTAGCCCGCAGGGGGATCCGGGAAACACCATATATTTT
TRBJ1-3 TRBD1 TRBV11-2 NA CASSQGQATGNTIYF TGTGCCAGCAGCCAAGGACAGGCCACTGGAAACACCATATATTTT
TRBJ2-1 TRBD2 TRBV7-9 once CASSGVAGWYNEQFF TGTGCCAGCAGCGGGGTAGCGGGGTGGTACAATGAGCAGTTCTTC
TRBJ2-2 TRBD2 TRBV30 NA CALAGGMNTGELFF TGTGCACTAGCGGGGGGGATGAACACCGGGGAGCTGTTTTTT
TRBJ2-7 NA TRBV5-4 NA CASSRQGGGYEQYF TGTGCCAGCAGCAGACAGGGAGGCGGCTACGAGCAGTACTTC
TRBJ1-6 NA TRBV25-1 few CASGQYNSPLHF TGTGCCAGCGGACAATATAATTCACCCCTCCACTTT
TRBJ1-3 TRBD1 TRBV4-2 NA CASSQYPGTGFTGNTIYF TGTGCCAGCAGCCAATACCCCGGGACAGGGTTTACTGGAAACACCATATATTTT
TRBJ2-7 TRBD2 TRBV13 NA CASSQGLAGGYEQYF TGTGCCAGCAGCCAAGGACTAGCGGGGGGCTACGAGCAGTACTTC
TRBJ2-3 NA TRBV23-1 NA CASSPLLGTNTDTQYF TGCGCCAGCAGTCCATTGTTAGGGACAAACACAGATACGCAGTATTTT
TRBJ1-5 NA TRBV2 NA CASSETGYQPQHF TGTGCCAGCAGTGAAACAGGGTATCAGCCCCAGCATTTT
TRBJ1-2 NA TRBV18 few CASSPVLNSQRGGYTF TGTGCCAGCTCACCTGTGTTGAACAGTCAACGGGGTGGCTACACCTTC
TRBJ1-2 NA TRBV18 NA CASSPYQRQNYGYTF TGTGCCAGCTCACCTTATCAGCGCCAGAACTATGGCTACACCTTC
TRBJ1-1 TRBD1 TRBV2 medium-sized CASSESGGKAFF TGTGCCAGCAGTGAGTCAGGGGGCAAAGCTTTCTTT
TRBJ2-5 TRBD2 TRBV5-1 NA CASSFEASGGAWETQYF TGCGCCAGCAGCTTTGAGGCTAGCGGGGGGGCCTGGGAGACCCAGTACTTC
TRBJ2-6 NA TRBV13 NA CASSLDEGAGANVLTF TGTGCCAGCAGCTTAGACGAGGGGGCTGGGGCCAACGTCCTGACTTTC
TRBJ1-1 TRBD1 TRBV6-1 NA CASSEVQGAVTEAFF TGTGCCAGCAGTGAAGTACAGGGGGCGGTCACTGAAGCTTTCTTT
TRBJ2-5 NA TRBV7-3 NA CASSRGAQETQYF TGTGCCAGCAGCCGCGGGGCTCAAGAGACCCAGTACTTC
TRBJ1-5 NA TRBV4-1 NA CASSQERYEPQHF TGCGCCAGCAGCCAAGAGCGGTATGAGCCCCAGCATTTT
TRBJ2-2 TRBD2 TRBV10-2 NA CASSESLAGGPGELFF TGCGCCAGCAGTGAGTCTCTAGCGGGGGGCCCCGGGGAGCTGTTTTTT
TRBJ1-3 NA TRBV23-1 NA CASSQTHVVSNTIYF TGCGCCAGCAGTCAAACTCATGTAGTGAGTAACACCATATATTTT
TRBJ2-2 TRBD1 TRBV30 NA CAWSLGQGFTGELFF TGTGCCTGGAGTTTGGGACAGGGGTTCACCGGGGAGCTGTTTTTT
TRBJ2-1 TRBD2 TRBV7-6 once CASSSGLAGGYNEQFF TGTGCCAGCAGCTCAGGACTAGCGGGGGGCTACAATGAGCAGTTCTTC
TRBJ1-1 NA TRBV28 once CASSLGGAKTEAFF TGTGCCAGCAGTTTAGGAGGAGCCAAGACCGAAGCTTTCTTT
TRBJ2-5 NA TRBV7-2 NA CASSGGSGETQYF TGTGCCAGCAGCGGGGGGTCTGGGGAGACCCAGTACTTC
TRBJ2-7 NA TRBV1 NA CTSSLNGGATYEQYF TGCACCAGCAGCCTCAATGGTGGGGCCACATACGAGCAGTACTTC
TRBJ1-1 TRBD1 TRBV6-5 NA CASSSGAGGETEAFF TGTGCCAGCAGTTCCGGGGCAGGGGGTGAAACTGAAGCTTTCTTT
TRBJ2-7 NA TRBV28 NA CASRRGTVNEQYF TGTGCCAGCAGGCGCGGGACAGTTAACGAGCAGTACTTC
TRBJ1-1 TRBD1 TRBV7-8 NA CASRRTGGMNTEAFF TGTGCCAGCAGGCGGACAGGGGGCATGAACACTGAAGCTTTCTTT
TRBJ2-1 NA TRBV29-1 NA CSVEGLAEQFF TGCAGCGTTGAAGGGCTAGCGGAGCAGTTCTTC
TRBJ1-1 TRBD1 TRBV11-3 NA CASSLVGQGAAEAFF TGTGCCAGCAGCTTAGTAGGACAGGGGGCCGCTGAAGCTTTCTTT
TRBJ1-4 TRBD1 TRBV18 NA CASSPRQGSNEKLFF TGTGCCAGCTCACCGAGACAGGGATCTAATGAAAAACTGTTTTTT
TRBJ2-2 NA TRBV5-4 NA CASRRDRNTGELFF TGTGCCAGCAGGCGGGACAGAAACACCGGGGAGCTGTTTTTT
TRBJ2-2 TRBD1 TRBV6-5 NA CASSRQGAGELFF TGTGCCAGCAGTCGACAGGGGGCCGGGGAGCTGTTTTTT
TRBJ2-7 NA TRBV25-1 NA CASSESGREYEQYF TGTGCCAGCAGTGAATCGGGCAGGGAATACGAGCAGTACTTC
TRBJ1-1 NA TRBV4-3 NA CASSRGHQNTEAFF TGCGCCAGCAGCCGTGGACACCAGAACACTGAAGCTTTCTTT